What follows are 5 T cell receptor beta chains derived from one specimen sequenced in a study of human T cells and chemical hapten exposure (dated by TCRdb to the early 2020s). Libraries came from RACE. TCRdb records NextSeq 500 as the sequencer. TCRdb reprocessing: public reads trimmed at Q25 with fastp, clones called with MiXCR, in-frame beta chains kept. Entries that share a CDR3 protein sequence are merged under the most common genes and DNA. The sample table shows tens of thousands of distinct CDR3 sequences, and about 10% are seen once. About 5% of the sample is held by the ten biggest clonotypes. In the paper's terms, the time point label means: patch test 2, 6 weeks after DPC sensitization. This specimen's treatment or condition label, per the study, means: therapeutic diphenylcyclopropenone sensitization with weekly scalp DPC. The source material was whole blood, sampled in connection with sensitization to the hapten diphenylcyclopropenone (DPC). All receptors come from a woman aged 45-65 years with alopecia areata. Some clones in this sample may be carry-over from other donors' samples.

This clonotype was detected a few times. V and J are TRBV5-4 and TRBJ2-6, with TRBD2 identical over 7 bases. V trimming: 9 bases; J trimming: 4 bases; junction bases outside the gene matches: 10. CDR3 size: 15 residues. CDR1 and CDR2 from the germline V gene are SGHNT and YYREEE (reference sequence). CDR3 in amino acids: CATRLAGMGANVLTF. DNA for the CDR3: TGTGCCACCAGATTAGCGGGCATGGGGGCCAACGTCCTGACTTTC.

This clonotype has just a few counts. The chain's CDR3 is CASSGWGSYNEQFF. DNA for the CDR3: TGTGCCAGTAGTGGGTGGGGGTCCTACAATGAGCAGTTCTTC. The chain has TRBV19 and TRBJ2-1; D might be TRBD1 or TRBD2, each matching 5 bases. The CDR3 spans 14 residues. V was clipped by 5 bases and J by 1 base, with 9 bases between them. The germline V gene has CDR1 LNHDA and CDR2 SQIVND (reference sequence).

J is TRBJ2-3 and V is TRBV5-1, with TRBD2 matching 7 bases. Germline V gene sequence: CDR1 SGHRS, CDR2 YFSETQ. After removal of 4 bases from V and 2 bases from J, the junction contained 7 bases not matched to a gene. There are 15 residues in the CDR3. This CDR3 reads CASSVQAGYTDTQYF. The CDR3, as DNA: TGCGCCAGCAGCGTCCAAGCGGGATACACAGATACGCAGTATTTT.

This clonotype appeared a few times. This sequence joins TRBV12-3 or TRBV12-4 and TRBJ2-1, with D possibly matching TRBD1 (5 bases). V shed 4 bases and J shed 10 bases, with 14 bases lying between them. The CDR3 contains 13 residues. The CDR3 DNA reads as TGTGCCAGCAGTTACGCCCAGGGTTTCGAGCAGTTCTTC. Protein sequence: CASSYAQGFEQFF.

This clonotype turned up a few times. The J gene is TRBJ1-3, the V gene TRBV3-1; weak D call: TRBD1 (6 bases). The CDR3 is made up of 14 amino acids. With 3 bases removed from V and 2 bases from J, the gap between germline ends came to 8 bases. The germline CDR1 and CDR2 sequences are LGHDT and YNNKEL (reference sequence). CDR3 protein: CASSHRGTGNTIYF. The DNA of the CDR3 is TGTGCCAGCAGCCACAGGGGTACTGGAAACACCATATATTTT. Complete variable domain (other parts from reference TRBV3-1 and TRBJ1-3): DTAVSQTPKYLVTQMGNDKSIKCEQNLGHDTMYWYKQDSKKFLKIMFSYNNKELIINETVPNRFSPKSPDKAHLNLHINSLELGDSAVYFCASSHRGTGNTIYFGEGSWLTVV.